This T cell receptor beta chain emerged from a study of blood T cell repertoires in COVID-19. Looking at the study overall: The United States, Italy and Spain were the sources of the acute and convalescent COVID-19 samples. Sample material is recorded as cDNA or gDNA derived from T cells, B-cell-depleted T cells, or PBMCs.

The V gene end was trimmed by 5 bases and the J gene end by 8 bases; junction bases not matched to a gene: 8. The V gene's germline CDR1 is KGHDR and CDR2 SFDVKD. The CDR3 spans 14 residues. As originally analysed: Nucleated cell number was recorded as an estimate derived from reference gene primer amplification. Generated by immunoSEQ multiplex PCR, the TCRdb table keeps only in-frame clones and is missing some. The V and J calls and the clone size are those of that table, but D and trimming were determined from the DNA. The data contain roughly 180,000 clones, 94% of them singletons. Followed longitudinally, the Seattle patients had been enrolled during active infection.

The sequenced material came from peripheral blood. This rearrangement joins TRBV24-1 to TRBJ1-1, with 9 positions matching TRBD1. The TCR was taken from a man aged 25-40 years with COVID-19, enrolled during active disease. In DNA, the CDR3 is TGTGCCACCAGTGGTCCCGGGACAGGGAGAGAAGCTTTCTTT. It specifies CATSGPGTGREAFF.